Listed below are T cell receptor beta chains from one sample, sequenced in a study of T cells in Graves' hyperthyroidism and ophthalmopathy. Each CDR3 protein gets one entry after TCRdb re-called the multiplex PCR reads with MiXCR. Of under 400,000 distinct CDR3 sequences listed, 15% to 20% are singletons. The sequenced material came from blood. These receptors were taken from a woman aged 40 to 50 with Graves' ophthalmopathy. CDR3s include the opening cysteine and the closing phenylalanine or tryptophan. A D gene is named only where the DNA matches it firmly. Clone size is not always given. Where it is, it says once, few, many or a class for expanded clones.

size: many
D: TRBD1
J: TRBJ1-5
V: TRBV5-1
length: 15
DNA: TGCGCCAGCAGCTTGGCGGGACAGGGGAGTCAGCCCCAGCATTTT
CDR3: CASSLAGQGSQPQHF

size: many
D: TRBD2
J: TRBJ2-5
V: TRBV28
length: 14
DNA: TGTGCCAGCAGTACAGCGGGAGGGCCGGAGACCCAGTACTTC
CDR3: CASSTAGGPETQYF

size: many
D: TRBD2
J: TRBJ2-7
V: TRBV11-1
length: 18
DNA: TGTGCCAGCAGCTGGCGGGAGGGTGGCGGGAGGGCCGCCTACGAGCAGTACTTC
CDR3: CASSWREGGGRAAYEQYF

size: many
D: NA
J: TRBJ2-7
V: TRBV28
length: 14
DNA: TGTGCCAGCAGGGAGGACAGCCCCACCTACGAGCAGTACTTC
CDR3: CASREDSPTYEQYF

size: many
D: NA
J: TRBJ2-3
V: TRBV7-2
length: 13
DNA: TGTGCCAGCAGCTTAACGTTCGCAGATACGCAGTATTTT
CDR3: CASSLTFADTQYF

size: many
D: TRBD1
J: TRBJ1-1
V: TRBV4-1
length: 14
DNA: TGCGCCAGCAGCCATACCGACAGGGGCACTGAAGCTTTCTTT
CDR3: CASSHTDRGTEAFF

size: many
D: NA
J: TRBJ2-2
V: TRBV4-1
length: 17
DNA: TGCGCCAGCAGCCGGATAACAGCGGGCAAGTCTACCGGGGAGCTGTTTTTT
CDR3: CASSRITAGKSTGELFF

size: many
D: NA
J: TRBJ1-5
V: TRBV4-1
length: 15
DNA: TGCGCCAGCAGCCAAGTTATACGCAGTAATCAGCCCCAGCATTTT
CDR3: CASSQVIRSNQPQHF

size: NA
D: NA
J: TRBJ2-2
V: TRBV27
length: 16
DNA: TGTGCCAGCAGTTTATTTAGTCAGGGGAACACCGGGGAGCTGTTTTTT
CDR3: CASSLFSQGNTGELFF

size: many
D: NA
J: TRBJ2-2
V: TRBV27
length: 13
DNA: TGTGCCAGCAGTGCTCGACTTGGCGGGGAGCTGTTTTTT
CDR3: CASSARLGGELFF

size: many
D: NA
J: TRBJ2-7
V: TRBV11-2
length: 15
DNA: TGTGCCAGCAGGGGAGTGGACTCCACTCTCTACGAGCAGTACTTC
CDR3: CASRGVDSTLYEQYF

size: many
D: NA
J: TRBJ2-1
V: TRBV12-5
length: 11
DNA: TGTGCTAGTGGTGTCTACAATGAGCAGTTCTTC
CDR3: CASGVYNEQFF

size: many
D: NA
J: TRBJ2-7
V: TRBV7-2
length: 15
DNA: TGTGCCAGCAGCTTTCAGGGGAGGAGCTCCTACGAGCAGTACTTC
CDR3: CASSFQGRSSYEQYF

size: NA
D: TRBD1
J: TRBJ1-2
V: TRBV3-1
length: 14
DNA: TGTGCCAGCAGCCATTCGGGACAGAACTATGGCTACACCTTC
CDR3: CASSHSGQNYGYTF

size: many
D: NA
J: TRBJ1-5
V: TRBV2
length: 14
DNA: TGTGCCAGCAGTGGGGTAGGAACAGGGCAGCCCCAGCATTTT
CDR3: CASSGVGTGQPQHF

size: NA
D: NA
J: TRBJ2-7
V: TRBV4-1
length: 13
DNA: TGCGCCAGCAGCCCCGGGACAATATACGAGCAGTACTTC
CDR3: CASSPGTIYEQYF

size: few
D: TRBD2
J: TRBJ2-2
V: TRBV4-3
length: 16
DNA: TGCGCCAGCAGCCAATTGGGGACTATAAACACCGGGGAGCTGTTTTTT
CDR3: CASSQLGTINTGELFF

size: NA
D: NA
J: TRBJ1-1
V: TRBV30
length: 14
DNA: TGTGCCTGGACCAGAGGAGCAGGGTTCACTGAAGCTTTCTTT
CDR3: CAWTRGAGFTEAFF

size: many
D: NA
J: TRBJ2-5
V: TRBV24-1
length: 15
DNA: TGTGCCACCAGTGATTTGCTCGGGGGGCGGGAGACCCAGTACTTC
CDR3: CATSDLLGGRETQYF

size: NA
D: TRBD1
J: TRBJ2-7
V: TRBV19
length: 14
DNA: TGTGCCAGTAGTAAAGGACAGGAGAAAGACGAGCAGTACTTC
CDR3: CASSKGQEKDEQYF

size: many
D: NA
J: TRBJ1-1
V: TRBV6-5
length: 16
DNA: TGTGCCAGCAGTTACGGACCGGGCGGGGGGTTGACTGAAGCTTTCTTT
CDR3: CASSYGPGGGLTEAFF

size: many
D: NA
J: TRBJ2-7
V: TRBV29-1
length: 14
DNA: TGCAGCGTTGGGTCAGGGGCGGGCTCCTACGAGCAGTACTTC
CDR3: CSVGSGAGSYEQYF

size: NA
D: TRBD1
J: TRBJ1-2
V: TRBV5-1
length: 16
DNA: TGCGCCAGCAGCAGGGACAGGGGATCGTATGGCTATGGCTACACCTTC
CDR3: CASSRDRGSYGYGYTF

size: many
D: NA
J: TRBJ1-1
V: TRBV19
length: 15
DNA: TGTGCCAGTAGTAGCCAGGGGAAAGGCCGACCGCAAGCTTTCTTT
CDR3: CASSSQGKGRPQAFF

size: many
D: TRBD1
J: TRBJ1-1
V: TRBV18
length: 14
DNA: TGTGCCAGCTCACCACAGGCAGGGGGTACCGAAGCTTTCTTT
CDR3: CASSPQAGGTEAFF